This T cell receptor beta chain was captured by sequencing in a study of post-analysis software for immune sequencing data. Unique molecular identifiers tagged the TCR beta cDNA libraries. Yield was 500,000 to 600,000 cDNA molecules from about 0.94 to 9.7 million T cells. In TCRdb, the PCR reads were re-called with MiXCR into one record per CDR3 protein. The sample holds approximately 460,000 distinct CDR3 sequences, roughly 46% seen once. Trimming removed 4 bases at V and 5 bases at J, with 12 bases between. CDR1 is SNHLY, CDR2 FYNNEI, per germline. This CDR3 region has 14 residues. General observations from the study: When patients were compared with controls, roughly five TRBV segments were more frequent, TRBV5-6, TRBV5-1 and TRBV20-1 among them.

Comment on this clonotype: No antigen is known for it.

The gene calls are TRBV2 and TRBJ1-5, with D unresolved. The source material was blood. This clonotype originated in a girl aged 5-17 years with multiple sclerosis. The CDR3 DNA follows: TGTGCCAGCAGTGTGAACAGTCCATATCAGCCCCAGCATTTT. It encodes CASSVNSPYQPQHF.